The 19 T cell receptor beta chains reported below all come from one sample, sequenced in a study of blood T cell repertoires in COVID-19. TCRdb's table, derived via immunoSEQ multiplex PCR, lists solely in-frame clones and lacks some. The profile shows some 90,000 clones, about 80% of them singletons. Source material: peripheral blood. The source of these receptors is a woman in her 70s with acute or convalescent COVID-19.

The V gene is TRBV12-3 or TRBV12-4, the J gene TRBJ1-2; 7 bases agree with TRBD1. This CDR3 has 13 residues. The ends lost 6 bases at V and 4 bases at J; junction bases unmatched: 5. DNA of the CDR3: TGTGCCAGCAGCGGGACAGACTTCTATGGCTACACCTTC. Protein sequence: CASSGTDFYGYTF.

This chain uses TRBV5-8 with TRBJ1-5, with a weak D call TRBD1 (5 bases). Germline assignment: CDR1 SGHTS and CDR2 YDEGEE. The CDR3 length is 15 residues. Trimming stripped 0 bases from V and 1 base from J, with 8 bases between. The CDR3 loop reads CASSLEGQSNQPQHF. The CDR3 DNA reads as TGTGCCAGCAGCTTGGAGGGGCAGAGCAATCAGCCCCAGCATTTT.

This clone has only a few counts. V gene TRBV7-2 combines with J gene TRBJ1-2; D gene uncertain. This CDR3 region has 13 residues. Trimming cost V 0 bases and J 2 bases, with 4 bases left between them. The germline CDR1 and CDR2 sequences are SGHTA and FQGNSA. This CDR3 reads CASSLAQNYGYTF. DNA of the CDR3: TGTGCCAGCAGCTTAGCACAGAACTATGGCTACACCTTC.

The rearrangement uses TRBV5-1 and TRBJ2-2; a weak D match, TRBD1 (5 bases). The CDR3 runs to 15 residues. From germline, CDR1 is SGHRS and CDR2 YFSETQ. Trimming removed 4 bases at V and 5 bases at J, with 15 bases between. CDR3 DNA: TGCGCCAGCAGCCGATTCCAGGGTGGGACCGGGGAGCTGTTTTTT. Amino acid sequence: CASSRFQGGTGELFF.

This chain uses TRBV5-4 with TRBJ2-3, with 8 positions matching TRBD2. The CDR3 totals 15 residues. The germline V gene encodes CDR1 SGHNT and CDR2 YYREEE (reference sequence). The V segment lost 0 bases and the J segment 2 bases; nucleotides outside the gene matches: 2. The DNA of the CDR3 is TGTGCCAGCAGCTTGGCGGGAGGGACCACAGATACGCAGTATTTT. It is translated as CASSLAGGTTDTQYF.

This chain uses TRBV7-6 with TRBJ2-7; 9 bases line up with TRBD2. From germline, CDR1 is SGHVS and CDR2 FNYEAQ. V dropped 3 bases and J dropped 1; count of bases not matched to a gene: 4. The CDR3 covers 15 residues. CDR3 in DNA: TGTGCCAGCAGCTTTGAGAGCGGGGGGTCCTACGAGCAGTACTTC. Translated, it gives CASSFESGGSYEQYF.

The rearrangement uses TRBV24-1 and TRBJ2-1; D may be TRBD1 (6 bases). Germline CDR1 KGHDR, CDR2 SFDVKD. There are 14 residues in the CDR3. With 4 bases removed from V and 7 bases from J, the gap between germline ends came to 13 bases. CDR3 in DNA: TGTGCCACCAGTGACTACAGGGTAGGGAATGAGCAGTTCTTC. Translation: CATSDYRVGNEQFF.

This clone was counted between two and nine times. This chain uses TRBV2 with TRBJ1-2, with a possible D match to TRBD1 (5 bases). Germline V gene sequence: CDR1 SNHLY, CDR2 FYNNEI. The length of the CDR3 is 13 residues. Deletions cut 4 bases from V and 7 bases from J, with 13 bases between. CDR3 residues: CASSAQVTSGYTF. The CDR3 DNA reads TGTGCCAGCAGTGCACAGGTAACCAGTGGCTACACCTTC.

This sequence joins TRBV20-1 and TRBJ1-5, with D maybe TRBD1 (5 bases). The germline V and J ends were trimmed by 3 bases and 5 bases, with 11 bases remaining between them. Germline values: CDR1 DFQATT, CDR2 SNEGSKA (reference sequence). This CDR3 comprises 13 residues. CDR3: CSASYGGDQPQHF. The CDR3 DNA sequence: TGCAGTGCTAGTTATGGGGGGGATCAGCCCCAGCATTTT.

The rearrangement links TRBV19 to TRBJ2-1; TRBD2 matches at 13 bases. There are 16 residues in the CDR3. Trimming cost V 4 bases and J 6 bases; bases outside gene matches: 6. The germline gives CDR1 LNHDA, CDR2 SQIVND (reference sequence). The CDR3: CASSKKLAGGLNEQFF. CDR3 DNA: TGTGCCAGTAGTAAGAAACTAGCGGGGGGGCTCAATGAGCAGTTCTTC.

The rearrangement joins TRBV3-1 (or the pseudogene TRBV3-2) to TRBJ1-3; a possible D gene is TRBD1 (6 bases). Germline V gene data show CDR1 as LGHDT and CDR2 as YNNKEL (reference sequence). The CDR3 is 13 amino acids. Trimming removed 3 bases from V and 3 bases from J, with 6 bases in between. The CDR3 here is CASSHRGGNTIYF. DNA for the CDR3: TGTGCCAGCAGCCACAGGGGTGGAAACACCATATATTTT.

This chain connects TRBV7-9 to TRBJ1-1, with a weak D call TRBD1 (5 bases). V lost 0 bases and J lost 10, with 9 bases in between. CDR3 length: 12 residues. CDR1 and CDR2 (germline): SEHNR, FQNEAQ (reference sequence). This CDR3 reads CASSLATRGAFF. The CDR3 nucleotides read TGTGCCAGCAGCTTAGCGACTAGGGGAGCTTTCTTT.

The sample holds a few counts of this clone. The chain carries TRBV19 and TRBJ1-5, with D possibly being TRBD1 (6 bases). Trimming removed 3 bases at V and 10 bases at J, with 16 bases between. CDR3 length equals 14 residues. Germline V gene data show CDR1 as LNHDA and CDR2 as SQIVND (reference sequence). Here the CDR3 reads CASSMGQAVEPQHF. CDR3 coding DNA: TGTGCCAGTAGTATGGGACAAGCCGTCGAACCCCAGCATTTT.

V is TRBV25-1 and J is TRBJ1-3; TRBD1 matches at 8 bases. CDR1 MGHDK and CDR2 SYGVNS come from the germline V gene. Losses at the gene ends were 6 bases for V and 3 bases for J; bases not matched to a gene: 1. The CDR3 has 13 residues. The DNA of the CDR3 is TGTGCCAGCAGCAGGGGGCTTGGAAACACCATATATTTT. Translation: CASSRGLGNTIYF.

The chain uses TRBV19 and TRBJ1-5; D ambiguous. This CDR3 spans 14 amino acids. V lost 6 bases and J lost 7, with 16 bases in between. CDR1 is LNHDA and CDR2 is SQIVND in the germline V gene (reference sequence). The CDR3 loop is CASSPTGSGQPQHF. As DNA, the CDR3 is TGTGCCAGTAGCCCGACGGGTTCTGGGCAGCCCCAGCATTTT.

This chain uses TRBV7-9 with TRBJ2-7, with TRBD1 identical over 9 bases. V shed 4 bases and J 9 bases; nucleotides not matched to a gene: 4. The CDR3 is 12 residues long. Germline CDR1 and CDR2: SEHNR and FQNEAQ (reference sequence). CDR3 in amino acids: CASSSGQGRQYF. The CDR3 DNA is TGTGCCAGCAGCTCAGGACAGGGGAGGCAGTACTTC.

The J gene is TRBJ2-2, the V gene TRBV4-3, with D perhaps TRBD1 (5 bases). Germline loops: CDR1 LGHNA, CDR2 YSLEER. CDR3 length: 15 residues. V shed 2 bases and J shed 0 bases, with 7 bases lying between them. The CDR3 spells CASSQRTTNTGELFF. The DNA for the CDR3 is TGCGCCAGCAGCCAAAGGACAACGAACACCGGGGAGCTGTTTTTT.

The gene calls are TRBV15 and TRBJ2-5; 8 bases match TRBD2. The germline V gene has CDR1 LNHNV and CDR2 YYDKDF (reference sequence). V shed 5 bases, J shed 3 bases, and the junction held 8 bases outside the gene matches. This CDR3 comprises 15 residues. The CDR3 is CATSPRGLAEETQYF. CDR3 DNA sequence: TGTGCCACCAGCCCTCGCGGACTAGCAGAAGAGACCCAGTACTTC.

CDR3: CASSGPRGDNQPQHF. CDR3 bases: TGCGCCAGCAGTGGCCCGCGAGGAGATAATCAGCCCCAGCATTTT. The V gene is TRBV10-1, the J gene TRBJ1-5; D remains ambiguous. CDR1 WNHNN and CDR2 SYGVQD come from the germline V gene (reference sequence). Trimming shortened V by 4 bases and J by 4 bases, and 14 bases separated the two germline ends. This CDR3 has 15 amino acids.